This T cell receptor beta chain is from a study of blood T cell repertoires in COVID-19. This CDR3 comprises 12 residues. Trimming stripped 3 bases from V and 7 bases from J, with 10 bases between. From germline, CDR1 is WSHSY and CDR2 SAAADI. Original processing methods: Amplified reference gene primers provided the basis for estimating nucleated cell counts. Measured with immunoSEQ multiplex PCR; TCRdb has only the in-frame clones, and not every one. That table furnishes V, J and clone size, whereas the DNA furnished D and trimming. The sample records around 300,000 clones, 90% being singletons. Sequenced material: PBMCs or T cells enriched from blood (not recorded which). V gene TRBV10-2 combines with J gene TRBJ2-7; D gene ambiguous. This TCR was sampled from a woman in her thirties who had recovered from COVID-19. CDR3 protein: CASSDYSEEQYF. The DNA of the CDR3 is TGCGCCAGCAGTGATTACAGTGAGGAGCAGTACTTC.